Following are 18 T cell receptor beta chains from one sample sequenced in a study of blood T cell repertoires in COVID-19. Libraries were prepared by immunoSEQ multiplex PCR; TCRdb keeps only in-frame clonotypes and omits some of them. Of 80,000 to 100,000 clones listed, 78% are singletons. The sequencing input was peripheral blood. These receptors originate from a human donor in a cohort sampled during active COVID-19.

The V gene is TRBV28, the J gene TRBJ2-4, with D tentatively TRBD1 (6 bases). V was shortened by 3 bases and J by 5 bases, with 11 bases between the two germline ends. From germline, CDR1 is MDHEN and CDR2 SYDVKM. This CDR3 is 14 amino acids long. The CDR3 DNA reads TGTGCCAGCAGTTTGAGGGGGATACAAAACATTCAGTACTTC. Translating gives CASSLRGIQNIQYF.

The chain couples TRBV4-3 to TRBJ1-5; 7 nucleotides line up with TRBD1. This CDR3 has 16 amino acids. Germline V gene sequence: CDR1 LGHNA, CDR2 YSLEER. The V segment lost 2 bases and the J segment 3 bases; nucleotides outside the gene matches: 7. The CDR3 bases are TGCGCCAGCAGCCAATCTACAGGGGCCACCAATCAGCCCCAGCATTTT. This encodes CASSQSTGATNQPQHF.

V and J are TRBV11-2 and TRBJ2-2, with 8 bases fitting TRBD1. The J segment lost 7 bases and the V segment lost 1 base, leaving 5 bases of the junction unmatched. CDR1 and CDR2 from the germline V gene are SGHAT and FQNNGV. This CDR3 is 15 amino acids long. CDR3 protein: CASSLVDRGGGELFF. CDR3 bases: TGTGCCAGCAGCTTAGTTGACAGGGGAGGCGGGGAGCTGTTTTTT.

The gene calls are TRBV28 and TRBJ1-1; 7 bases fit TRBD1. Unmatched junction bases numbered 6, after V lost 8 bases and J lost 6 bases. Looked up from germline, CDR1 is MDHEN and CDR2 is SYDVKM. The CDR3 is made up of 12 amino acids. DNA of the CDR3: TGTGCCAGCTATCAGGGGGGCTCTGAAGCTTTCTTT. It codes for CASYQGGSEAFF.

The rearrangement joins TRBV30 to TRBJ1-1, with 7 bases identical to TRBD1. Germline trimming cut 5 bases from V and 8 bases from J; bases unmatched to any gene: 11. Germline CDR1 GTSNPN, CDR2 SVGIG (reference sequence). This CDR3 comprises 13 residues. The CDR3 bases are TGTGCCTGGGGTGGAAAGGGGACAGAGGAAGCTTTCTTT. As protein: CAWGGKGTEEAFF.

This chain uses TRBV7-9 with TRBJ2-1; possible D gene TRBD1, 6 bases. Trimming pared 6 bases from V and 4 bases from J, leaving 10 bases between. The CDR3 totals 13 residues. CDR1 SEHNR and CDR2 FQNEAQ come from the germline V gene (reference sequence). The CDR3, as DNA: TGTGCCAGCAGGCCGCAGGGGTACAATGAGCAGTTCTTC. Encoded protein: CASRPQGYNEQFF.

The CDR3: CATSREGGPNEKLFF. The DNA for the CDR3 is TGTGCCACCAGCAGAGAAGGAGGGCCTAATGAAAAACTGTTTTTT. This chain joins TRBV15 and TRBJ1-4; the D is unclear. This CDR3 is built from 15 residues. CDR1 is LNHNV and CDR2 is YYDKDF in the germline V gene (reference sequence). Trimming took off 0 bases at V and 3 bases at J, with 8 bases between the two ends.

The V gene is TRBV5-8, the J gene TRBJ1-6; D might be TRBD1 (5 bases). The CDR3 covers 17 residues. Between the trimmed V and J ends, which lost 6 bases and 0 bases, there was a span of 16 bases. The V gene's germline CDR1 is SGHTS and CDR2 YDEGEE. CDR3 sequence reads: CASTYGGTTSYNSPLHF. CDR3 DNA: TGTGCCAGCACCTATGGGGGGACTACCTCCTATAATTCACCCCTCCACTTT.

The chain recombines TRBV7-6 with TRBJ2-1, with 11 positions matching TRBD1. Trimming took 1 base from V and 4 from J; bases not matched to a gene: 12. The CDR3 extends over 19 amino acids. The germline CDR1 and CDR2 sequences are SGHVS and FNYEAQ. Here the CDR3 reads CASSLEGQGGGTVYNEQFF. The CDR3 nucleotides read TGTGCCAGCAGCTTAGAGGGACAGGGGGGAGGGACTGTTTACAATGAGCAGTTCTTC.

The chain employs TRBV27 and TRBJ2-5; TRBD2 matches at 12 bases. CDR3 length: 16 residues. Germline lookup yields CDR1 MNHEY and CDR2 SMNVEV (reference sequence). V shed 5 bases and J 5 bases; nucleotides not matched to a gene: 9. The CDR3 coding sequence is TGTGCCAGCAGTACTGGACTAGCGGGATGGGGGGAGACCCAGTACTTC. It is translated as CASSTGLAGWGETQYF.

This chain uses TRBV15 with TRBJ1-5; maybe TRBD1 (5 bases). CDR3 length equals 15 residues. Per the germline V gene, CDR1 is LNHNV and CDR2 is YYDKDF (reference sequence). Trimming removed 2 bases at V and 1 base at J, with 9 bases between. The CDR3 loop is CATSRQGGSNQPQHF. In nucleotides, the CDR3 is TGTGCCACCAGCAGACAGGGAGGGAGCAATCAGCCCCAGCATTTT.

CDR3 in amino acids: CSATGTGVGTEAFF. As DNA, the CDR3 is TGCAGCGCCACCGGGACAGGGGTGGGCACTGAAGCTTTCTTT. The chain has TRBV29-1 and TRBJ1-1; TRBD1 matches at 10 bases. V dropped 7 bases and J dropped 4; count of bases not matched to a gene: 9. This CDR3 has 14 amino acids. Germline lookup yields CDR1 SQVTM and CDR2 ANQGSEA.

This clone was counted a few times. J is TRBJ2-5 and V is TRBV7-3; TRBD1 matches 8 bases. This CDR3 has 17 residues. J was trimmed by 0 bases and V by 5 bases; bases with no gene match: 11. The germline gives CDR1 SGHTA, CDR2 FQGTGA. The CDR3 bases are TGTGCCAGCAGCCCCCCACCGGGACAGGTAAACCAAGAGACCCAGTACTTC. Translating it yields CASSPPPGQVNQETQYF. The entire variable domain, with the rest obtained from reference TRBV7-3 and TRBJ2-5, is as follows: GAGVSQTPSNKVTEKGKYVELRCDPISGHTALYWYRQSLGQGPEFLIYFQGTGAADDSGLPNDRFFAVRPEGSVSTLKIQRTERGDSAVYLCASSPPPGQVNQETQYFGPGTRLLVL.

The CDR3 region is CASSPRMVYEQYV. CDR3 DNA: TGTGCCAGCAGCCCGCGCATGGTCTACGAGCAGTACGTC. The chain combines TRBV5-8 with TRBJ2-7; D is ambiguous. From germline, CDR1 is SGHTS and CDR2 YDEGEE. V shed 4 bases and J shed 3 bases, with 11 bases lying between them. CDR3 length: 13 amino acids.

The rearrangement uses TRBV4-3 and TRBJ2-3; D is possibly TRBD2 (7 bases). V was cut by 0 bases and J by 2 bases, with 12 bases left in between. Germline-derived CDR1 and CDR2 are LGHNA and YSLEER. The CDR3 contains 16 residues. CDR3 coding DNA: TGCGCCAGCAGCCAAGATTGGGGGGGCCACACAGATACGCAGTATTTT. Translation: CASSQDWGGHTDTQYF.

This clone was found many times. The chain carries TRBV9 and TRBJ1-2; D is uncertain. Germline V gene data show CDR1 as SGDLS and CDR2 as YYNGEE. CDR3 length: 15 amino acids. Trimming took off 0 bases at V and 3 bases at J, with 12 bases between the two ends. The CDR3 DNA follows: TGTGCCAGCAGCGTAGAACCCACCGGAGACTATGGCTACACCTTC. Its translation: CASSVEPTGDYGYTF.

V gene TRBV3-1 (or the pseudogene TRBV3-2) combines with J gene TRBJ2-1; perhaps TRBD1 as D (6 bases). Trimming left V 2 bases short and J 0 bases short, with 8 bases between. Germline V gene sequence: CDR1 LGHDT, CDR2 YNNKEL (reference sequence). The CDR3 runs 15 residues. The CDR3 is CASSQTGSSYNEQFF. DNA for the CDR3: TGTGCCAGCAGCCAAACAGGGAGCTCCTACAATGAGCAGTTCTTC.

This chain links TRBV27 with TRBJ2-3; TRBD2 aligns across 9 bases. Germline assignment: CDR1 MNHEY and CDR2 SMNVEV (reference sequence). The CDR3 is made up of 15 amino acids. Germline trimming cut 8 bases from V and 6 bases from J; bases unmatched to any gene: 12. DNA for the CDR3: TGTGCCAGCCGATTCTTAGCGGGAGTACGCGATACGCAGTATTTT. It specifies CASRFLAGVRDTQYF.